Each of the 2 T cell receptor beta chains below was sequenced from the same sample in a study of blood T cell repertoires in COVID-19. Here immunoSEQ multiplex PCR was the method, and the copy in TCRdb shows in-frame clones only, minus some. The table has tens of thousands of clones, 65% to 85% seen once. Sequenced input: peripheral blood. Receptor source: a man of 80 years or more with COVID-19, enrolled during active disease.

This sequence joins TRBV7-7 and TRBJ2-5; a possible D gene is TRBD1 (6 bases). Trimming cost V 0 bases and J 1 base, with 9 bases left between them. The CDR3 covers 15 residues. Germline loops: CDR1 SSHAT, CDR2 FNYEAQ (reference sequence). DNA of the CDR3: TGTGCCAGCAGCTTAGCGGGGGCCCTCCAAGAGACCCAGTACTTC. Translation: CASSLAGALQETQYF.

This clone has a handful of counts. As DNA, the CDR3 is TGTGCCAGCAGCAACCGGGACAGGGAGGAAAACACCTTC. Translating it yields CASSNRDREENTF. V is TRBV7-9 and J is TRBJ1-2; the match to TRBD1 covers 9 bases. The CDR3 contains 13 residues. V shed 5 bases, J shed 12 bases, and the junction held 10 bases outside the gene matches. Germline V gives CDR1 SEHNR, CDR2 FQNEAQ (reference sequence).